These T cell receptor beta chains were read from a single sample in a study. TCRdb re-derived calls from the 5' RACE reads in MiXCR, one entry per CDR3 protein. The sample lists around 33,000 distinct CDR3 sequences; 24% were seen once. The sequencing input was memory CD4+ T cells sorted from blood. These receptors were taken from a female donor with breast cancer. The CDR3 runs from the conserved cysteine through the conserved F or W. Each record gives: CDR3 DNA, CDR3 protein, clone size, V gene, J gene, D gene. The D gene is left open where the match is weak. Where a row states a size, it is once, few, many or the class of an expanded clone; other rows omit it.

TGTGCCAGCAGCCGACCCTTAGCGGGGGGGCCAAACGAGCAGTACTTC,CASSRPLAGGPNEQYF,medium-sized,TRBV6-5,TRBJ2-7,TRBD2
TGTGCCAGCAGCGGAGGGCCCGGGGCAGGGGGCTACACCTTC,CASSGGPGAGGYTF,few,TRBV9,TRBJ1-2,.
TGTGCCACAGAAGGGCAGGGGGATCGGACCGGGGAGCTGTTTTTT,CATEGQGDRTGELFF,few,TRBV24-1,TRBJ2-2,TRBD1
TGTGCCGCCAAACAGGAGGAGGGTAGCACAGATACGCAGTATTTT,CAAKQEEGSTDTQYF,once,TRBV15,TRBJ2-3,.
TGCAGCGTTGAAGGGCAGGGTGACTACAATGAGCAGTTCTTC,CSVEGQGDYNEQFF,few,TRBV29-1,TRBJ2-1,.
TGTGCCAGCAGCCAAGGTGGACAAGCCGAGTGGGGCTACACCTTC,CASSQGGQAEWGYTF,few,TRBV4-2,TRBJ1-2,.
TGCGCCAGCAGCCAAGTCGCAGGGTCGGATCAGCCCCAGCATTTT,CASSQVAGSDQPQHF,few,TRBV4-1,TRBJ1-5,.
TGTGCCGGGGGTACCGGGACAGGGGCAGGCGAGCAGTACTTC,CAGGTGTGAGEQYF,.,TRBV5-4,TRBJ2-7,TRBD1
TGTGCCAGCAGCCCGGTGCCTATCTACGAGCAGTACTTC,CASSPVPIYEQYF,few,TRBV7-9,TRBJ2-7,.
TGCGCCAGCAGCCAAGGGCTTATAGAACCCGGGGAGCTGTTTTTT,CASSQGLIEPGELFF,few,TRBV4-3,TRBJ2-2,.
TGTGCCAGCAGCTTAGCAAGGCAGACTGAAGCTTTCTTT,CASSLARQTEAFF,.,TRBV7-8,TRBJ1-1,.
TGTGCCAGCAGTCCCCCAAACTACAATGAGCAGTTCTTC,CASSPPNYNEQFF,few,TRBV12-3/TRBV12-4,TRBJ2-1,.
TGTGCCAGCAGCTTTGAGCCGCCGAGCGACTATAATTCACCCCTCCACTTT,CASSFEPPSDYNSPLHF,.,TRBV7-9,TRBJ1-6,.
TGTGCCAGCAGATACAGGGGGCGGACTGAGCAGTTCTTC,CASRYRGRTEQFF,.,TRBV6-1,TRBJ2-1,TRBD1
TGCAGTGTCGATACCGGGACGTACTCCTACGAGCAGTACTTC,CSVDTGTYSYEQYF,few,TRBV20-1,TRBJ2-7,.
TGTGCCAGCAGCGTGAAGGGACAGGGTGTCTCTGGGGCCAACGTCCTGACTTTC,CASSVKGQGVSGANVLTF,many,TRBV13,TRBJ2-6,TRBD1
TGTGCCAGCAGTTTATCGGGGTACCAGTACTTC,CASSLSGYQYF,few,TRBV28,TRBJ2-5,.
TGTGCCAGCGTACAGGGGTTGTCCTACAATGAGCAGTTCTTC,CASVQGLSYNEQFF,few,TRBV6-1,TRBJ2-1,TRBD1
TGTGCCAGCGGAGTAGACAGGGGAGGCAATCAGCCCCAGCATTTT,CASGVDRGGNQPQHF,.,TRBV6-1,TRBJ1-5,TRBD1
TGTGCCAGCAGTCCTAAGCGGGGTGATCAGCCCCAGCATTTT,CASSPKRGDQPQHF,many,TRBV7-6,TRBJ1-5,.
TGCAGTACAGCACCACAGGGGGCGCAGGGTGGCTACACCTTC,CSTAPQGAQGGYTF,.,TRBV20-1,TRBJ1-2,TRBD1
TGTGCCAGCGCCCCCCCAGGGGGGGGTTATAGCAATCAGCCCCAGCATTTT,CASAPPGGGYSNQPQHF,many,TRBV12-3/TRBV12-4,TRBJ1-5,TRBD1
TGTGCCAGCAGTTTGACCGGGAGCTCCTACAATGAGCAGTTCTTC,CASSLTGSSYNEQFF,.,TRBV12-3/TRBV12-4,TRBJ2-1,.
TGTGCCAGCAGCCAAGTGGGGAGCGAAAAACTGTTTTTT,CASSQVGSEKLFF,.,TRBV14,TRBJ1-4,.
TGTGCCAGCAGCTTCGGGACAGGGGACACTGAAGCTTTCTTT,CASSFGTGDTEAFF,.,TRBV9,TRBJ1-1,TRBD1
TGCGCCAGCAGCCAAGAAGGAGGGGACTACCAGCCCCAGCATTTT,CASSQEGGDYQPQHF,many,TRBV4-1,TRBJ1-5,.
TGTGCCAGCAGTTCCCGGGGGGAGACCTTAATGGAGCAGTACTTC,CASSSRGETLMEQYF,few,TRBV28,TRBJ2-7,TRBD2
TGTGCCACCAGTGCCACTAGCGGGGATAGCTCCTACAATGAGCAGTTCTTC,CATSATSGDSSYNEQFF,few,TRBV24-1,TRBJ2-1,TRBD2
TGTGCCAGCAGCTTAGAGGGGAATTCCTACGAGCAGTACTTC,CASSLEGNSYEQYF,few,TRBV7-9,TRBJ2-7,.
TGTGCCAGCAGCTCCGGACAGGTTTACTACGAGCAGTACTTC,CASSSGQVYYEQYF,few,TRBV7-8,TRBJ2-7,TRBD1
TGTGCCACCGCCTCGACTAGCGGAGGCACAGATACGCAGTATTTT,CATASTSGGTDTQYF,few,TRBV15,TRBJ2-3,TRBD2
TGTGCCAGCAGCCAAGGGCTAGGGCAAACGGCCGAGCAGTACTTC,CASSQGLGQTAEQYF,many,TRBV4-2,TRBJ2-7,.
TGTGCCATCAGCCAGTCGGGCAGCGGTTCTTATGGCTACACCTTC,CAISQSGSGSYGYTF,.,TRBV10-3,TRBJ1-2,.
TGTGCCAGCAGCTTCCGCGGGGGGGCGAACACCGGGGAGCTGTTTTTT,CASSFRGGANTGELFF,.,TRBV7-3,TRBJ2-2,TRBD2
TGCGCCAGCAGCTTTACAGGTGCTAACTATGGCTACACCTTC,CASSFTGANYGYTF,many,TRBV5-1,TRBJ1-2,.
TGTGCCAGCAGCGCACAGGGGGGCGAGACCCAGTACTTC,CASSAQGGETQYF,.,TRBV9,TRBJ2-5,TRBD1
TGTGCCAGCAGATTAATAGGACAGGAGTACAATGAGCGGTTCTTC,CASRLIGQEYNERFF,.,TRBV11-1,TRBJ2-1,TRBD1
TGTGCCAGCTCTCGCAGGGAAGAAACTTTCTTT,CASSRREETFF,few,TRBV6-5,TRBJ1-1,.
TGTGCCAGCAGCCCAGACAGGGAGGCCGGGGAGCTGTTTTTT,CASSPDREAGELFF,.,TRBV7-9,TRBJ2-2,.
TGTGCCAGCAGCTTGTTCAAAGGGGACCTCCACAATGAGCAGTTCTTC,CASSLFKGDLHNEQFF,.,TRBV5-4,TRBJ2-1,.
TGCAGTGCTAGAGATCTGAGAGGGGATGCCAAAAACATTCAGTACTTC,CSARDLRGDAKNIQYF,.,TRBV20-1,TRBJ2-4,.